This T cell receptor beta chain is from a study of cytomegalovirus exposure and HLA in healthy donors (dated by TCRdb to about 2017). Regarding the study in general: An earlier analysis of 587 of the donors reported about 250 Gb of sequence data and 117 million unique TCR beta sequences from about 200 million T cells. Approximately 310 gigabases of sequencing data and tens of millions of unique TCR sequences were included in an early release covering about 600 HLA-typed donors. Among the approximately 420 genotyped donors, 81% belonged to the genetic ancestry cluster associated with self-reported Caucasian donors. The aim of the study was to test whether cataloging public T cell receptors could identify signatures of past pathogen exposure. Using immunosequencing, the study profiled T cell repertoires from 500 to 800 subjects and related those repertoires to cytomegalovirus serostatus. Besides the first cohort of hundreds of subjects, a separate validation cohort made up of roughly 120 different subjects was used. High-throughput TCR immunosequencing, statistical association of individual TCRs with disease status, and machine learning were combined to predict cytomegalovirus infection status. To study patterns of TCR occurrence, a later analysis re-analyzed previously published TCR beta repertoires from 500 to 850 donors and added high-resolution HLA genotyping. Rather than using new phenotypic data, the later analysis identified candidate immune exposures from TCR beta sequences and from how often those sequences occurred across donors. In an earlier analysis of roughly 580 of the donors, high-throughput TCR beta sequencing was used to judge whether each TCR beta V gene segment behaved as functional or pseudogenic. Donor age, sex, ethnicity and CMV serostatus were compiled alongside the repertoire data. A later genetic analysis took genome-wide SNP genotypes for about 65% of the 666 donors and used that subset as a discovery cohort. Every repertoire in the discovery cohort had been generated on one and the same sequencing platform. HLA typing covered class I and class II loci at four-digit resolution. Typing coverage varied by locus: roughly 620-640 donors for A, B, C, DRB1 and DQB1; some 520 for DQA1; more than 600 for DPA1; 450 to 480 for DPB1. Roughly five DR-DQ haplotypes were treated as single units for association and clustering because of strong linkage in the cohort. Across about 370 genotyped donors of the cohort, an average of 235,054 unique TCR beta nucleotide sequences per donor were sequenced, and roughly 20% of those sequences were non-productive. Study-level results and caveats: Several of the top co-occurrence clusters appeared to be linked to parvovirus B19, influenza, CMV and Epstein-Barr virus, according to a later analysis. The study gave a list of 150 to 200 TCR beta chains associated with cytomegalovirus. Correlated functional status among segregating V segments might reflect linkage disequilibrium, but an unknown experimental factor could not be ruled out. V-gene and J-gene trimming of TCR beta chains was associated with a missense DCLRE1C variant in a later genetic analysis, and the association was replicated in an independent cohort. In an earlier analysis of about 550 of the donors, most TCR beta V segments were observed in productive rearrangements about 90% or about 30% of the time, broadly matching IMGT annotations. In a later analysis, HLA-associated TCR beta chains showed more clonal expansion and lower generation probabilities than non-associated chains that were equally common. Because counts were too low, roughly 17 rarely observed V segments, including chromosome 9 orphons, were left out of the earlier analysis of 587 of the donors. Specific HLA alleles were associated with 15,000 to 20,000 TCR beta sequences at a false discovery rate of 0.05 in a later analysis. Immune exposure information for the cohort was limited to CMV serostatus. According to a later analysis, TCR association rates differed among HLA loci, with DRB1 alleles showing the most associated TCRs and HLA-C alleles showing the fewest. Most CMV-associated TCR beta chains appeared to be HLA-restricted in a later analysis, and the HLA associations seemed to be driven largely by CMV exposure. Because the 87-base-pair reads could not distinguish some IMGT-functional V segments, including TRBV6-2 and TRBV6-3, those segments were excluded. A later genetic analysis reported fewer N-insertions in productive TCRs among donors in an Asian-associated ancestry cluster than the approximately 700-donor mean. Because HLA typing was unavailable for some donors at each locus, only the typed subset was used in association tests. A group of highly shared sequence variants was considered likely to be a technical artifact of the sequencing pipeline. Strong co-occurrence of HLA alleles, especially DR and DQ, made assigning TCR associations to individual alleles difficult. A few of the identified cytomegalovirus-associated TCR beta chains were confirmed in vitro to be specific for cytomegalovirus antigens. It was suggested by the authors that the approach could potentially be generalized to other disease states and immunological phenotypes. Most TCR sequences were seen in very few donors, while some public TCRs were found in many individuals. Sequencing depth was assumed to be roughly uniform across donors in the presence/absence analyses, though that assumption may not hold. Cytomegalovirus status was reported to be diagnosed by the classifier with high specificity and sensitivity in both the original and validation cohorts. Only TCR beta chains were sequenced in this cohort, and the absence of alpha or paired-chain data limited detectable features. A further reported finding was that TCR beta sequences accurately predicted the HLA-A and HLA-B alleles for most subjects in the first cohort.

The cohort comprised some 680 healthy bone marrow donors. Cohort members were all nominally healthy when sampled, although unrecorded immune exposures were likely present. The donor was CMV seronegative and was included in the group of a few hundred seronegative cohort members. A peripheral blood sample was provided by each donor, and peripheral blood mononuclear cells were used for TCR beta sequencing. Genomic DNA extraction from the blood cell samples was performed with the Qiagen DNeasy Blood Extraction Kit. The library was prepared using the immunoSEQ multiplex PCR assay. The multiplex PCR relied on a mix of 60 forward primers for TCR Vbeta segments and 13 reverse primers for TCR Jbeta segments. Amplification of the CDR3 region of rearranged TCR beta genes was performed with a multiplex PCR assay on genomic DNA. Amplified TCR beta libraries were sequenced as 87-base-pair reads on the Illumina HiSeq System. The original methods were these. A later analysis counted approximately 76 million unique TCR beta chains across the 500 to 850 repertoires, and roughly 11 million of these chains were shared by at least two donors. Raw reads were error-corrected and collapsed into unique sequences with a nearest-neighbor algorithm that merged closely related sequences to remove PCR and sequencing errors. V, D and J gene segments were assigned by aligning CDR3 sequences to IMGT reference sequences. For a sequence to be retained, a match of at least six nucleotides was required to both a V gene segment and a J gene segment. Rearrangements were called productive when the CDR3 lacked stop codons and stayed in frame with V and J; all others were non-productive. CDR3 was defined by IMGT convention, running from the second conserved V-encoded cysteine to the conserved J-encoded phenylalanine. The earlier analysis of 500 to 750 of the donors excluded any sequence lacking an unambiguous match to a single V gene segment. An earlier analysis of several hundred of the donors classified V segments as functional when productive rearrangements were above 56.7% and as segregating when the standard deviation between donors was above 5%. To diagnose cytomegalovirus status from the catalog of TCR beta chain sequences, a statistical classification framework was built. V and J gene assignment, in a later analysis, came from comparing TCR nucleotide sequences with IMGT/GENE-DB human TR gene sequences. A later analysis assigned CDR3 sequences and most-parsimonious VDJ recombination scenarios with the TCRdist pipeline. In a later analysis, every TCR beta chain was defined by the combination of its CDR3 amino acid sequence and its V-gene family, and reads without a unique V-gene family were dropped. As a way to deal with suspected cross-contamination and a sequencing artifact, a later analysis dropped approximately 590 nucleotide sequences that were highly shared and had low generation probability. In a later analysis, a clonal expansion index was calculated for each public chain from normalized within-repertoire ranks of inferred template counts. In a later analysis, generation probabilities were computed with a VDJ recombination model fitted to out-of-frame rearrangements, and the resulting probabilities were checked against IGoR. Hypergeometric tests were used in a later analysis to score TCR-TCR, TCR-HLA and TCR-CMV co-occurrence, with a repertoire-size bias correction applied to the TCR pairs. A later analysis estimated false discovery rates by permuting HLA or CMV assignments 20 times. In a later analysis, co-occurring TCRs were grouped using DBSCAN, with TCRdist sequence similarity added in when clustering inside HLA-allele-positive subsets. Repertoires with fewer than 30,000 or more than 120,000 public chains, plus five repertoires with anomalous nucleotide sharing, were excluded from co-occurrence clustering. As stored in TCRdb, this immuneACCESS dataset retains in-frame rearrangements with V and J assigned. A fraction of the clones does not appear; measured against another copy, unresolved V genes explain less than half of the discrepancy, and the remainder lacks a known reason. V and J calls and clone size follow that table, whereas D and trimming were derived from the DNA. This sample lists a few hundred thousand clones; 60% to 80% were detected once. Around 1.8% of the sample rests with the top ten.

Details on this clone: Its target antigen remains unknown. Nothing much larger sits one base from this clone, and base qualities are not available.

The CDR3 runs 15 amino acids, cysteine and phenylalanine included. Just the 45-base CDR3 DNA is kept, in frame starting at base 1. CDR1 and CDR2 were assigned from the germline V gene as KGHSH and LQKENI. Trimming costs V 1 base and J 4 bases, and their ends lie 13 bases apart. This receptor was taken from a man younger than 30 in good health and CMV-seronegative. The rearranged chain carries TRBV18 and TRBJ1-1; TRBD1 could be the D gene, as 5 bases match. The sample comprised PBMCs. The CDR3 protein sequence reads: CASSPLGGEGTEAFF. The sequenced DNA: TGTGCCAGCTCACCACTTGGAGGGGAGGGCACTGAAGCTTTCTTT.